This TCR beta chain was sequenced during a study of T cell responses to AZD1222 COVID-19 vaccine. Trimming took off 4 bases at V and 5 bases at J, with 19 bases between the two ends. Germline loops: CDR1 SGHRS, CDR2 YFSETQ. CDR3 length: 15 residues. TCRdb's table, derived via immunoSEQ multiplex PCR, lists solely in-frame clones and lacks some. Counted here are 50,000 to 75,000 clones, more than 70% occurring once; the ten biggest clones make up over 12%. The V gene is TRBV5-1, the J gene TRBJ2-7; weak D call: TRBD1 (7 bases). The sample in question was peripheral blood, obtained on day 0 of AZD1222 vaccination. The source of this sequence is an adult in good health. In nucleotides, the CDR3 is TGCGCCAGCAGCCCGACGACAGGGAGGACAGACGAGCAGTACTTC. It translates to CASSPTTGRTDEQYF.